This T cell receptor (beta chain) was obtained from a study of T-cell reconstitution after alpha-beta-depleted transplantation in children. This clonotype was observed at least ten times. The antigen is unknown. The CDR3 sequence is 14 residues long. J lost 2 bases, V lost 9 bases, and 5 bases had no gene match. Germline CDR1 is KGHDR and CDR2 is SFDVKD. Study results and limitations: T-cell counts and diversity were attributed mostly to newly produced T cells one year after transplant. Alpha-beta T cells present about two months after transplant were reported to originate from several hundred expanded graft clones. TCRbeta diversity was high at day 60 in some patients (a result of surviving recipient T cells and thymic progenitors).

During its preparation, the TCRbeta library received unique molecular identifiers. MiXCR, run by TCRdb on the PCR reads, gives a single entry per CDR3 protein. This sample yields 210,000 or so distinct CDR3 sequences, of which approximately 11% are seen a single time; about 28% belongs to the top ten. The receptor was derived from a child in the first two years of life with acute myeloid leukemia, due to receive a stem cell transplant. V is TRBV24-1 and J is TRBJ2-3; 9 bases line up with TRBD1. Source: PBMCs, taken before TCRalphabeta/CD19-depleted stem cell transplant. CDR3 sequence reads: CATRDREPTDTQYF. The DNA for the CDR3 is TGTGCCACCCGGGACAGGGAGCCCACAGATACGCAGTATTTT.